These 5 T cell receptor beta chains were sequenced from one sample in a study of CD8 T cells in Susac syndrome. Reverse transcription of about 0.45 to 1 ug RNA was carried out with random hexamers. TCRdb called the immunoSEQ multiplex PCR reads again in MiXCR, with one record for every CDR3 protein. The table has roughly 130,000 distinct CDR3 sequences, roughly 95% seen once; the top ten hold less than 0.15%. The sequenced sample was CD4+ T cells from PBMCs. Receptors originate from a human donor with Susac syndrome.

The rearrangement uses TRBV28 and TRBJ2-1; 14 bases agree with TRBD2. Germline V gene data show CDR1 as MDHEN and CDR2 as SYDVKM. V lost 7 bases to trimming and J lost 5 bases; unmatched junction nucleotides: 13. The CDR3 covers 18 residues. The CDR3, as DNA: TGTGCCAGCACAAAGGGACTAGCGGGAGTGGGGAAAAACAATGAGCAGTTCTTC. This sequence encodes CASTKGLAGVGKNNEQFF.

This chain joins TRBV15 and TRBJ2-7, with D perhaps TRBD1 (5 bases). From germline, CDR1 is LNHNV and CDR2 YYDKDF (reference sequence). V lost 5 bases and J lost 4, with 15 bases in between. The CDR3 totals 14 residues. The CDR3 protein is CATSGSRGGYEQYF. The CDR3 DNA is TGTGCCACCAGCGGCTCTAGGGGTGGGTACGAGCAGTACTTC.

The genes are TRBV5-1 and TRBJ2-1; TRBD1 might be the D (6 bases). The germline V gene has CDR1 SGHRS and CDR2 YFSETQ. The CDR3 loop spans 19 amino acids. The V and J ends lost 4 bases and 0 bases respectively, with 23 bases between them. CDR3 DNA: TGCGCCAGCAGCCCGTCTAGGGACACTTTTTCGAGCTCCTACAATGAGCAGTTCTTC. Protein: CASSPSRDTFSSSYNEQFF.

The chain uses TRBV7-2 and TRBJ2-2, with D possibly matching TRBD1 (6 bases). Trimming pared 5 bases from V and 7 bases from J, leaving 17 bases between. The CDR3 loop spans 15 amino acids. Germline V CDR1 and CDR2: SGHTA, FQGNSA. CDR3 residues: CASSLQGYSSGELFF. As DNA, the CDR3 is TGTGCCAGCAGCCTACAGGGTTACAGCAGCGGGGAGCTGTTTTTT.

This rearrangement joins TRBV3-1 to TRBJ1-5, with 8 bases matching TRBD1. Germline V gene sequence: CDR1 LGHDT, CDR2 YNNKEL (reference sequence). With 2 bases clipped from V and 5 bases from J, the junction kept 8 bases outside the gene matches. The CDR3 runs to 16 residues. CDR3 loop: CASSQKGGQGYQPQHF. DNA of the CDR3: TGTGCCAGCAGCCAAAAAGGAGGACAGGGTTATCAGCCCCAGCATTTT.